This TCR beta chain was identified in a study of long-term antiretroviral therapy in people with HIV. The CDR3 contains 14 residues. The V gene lost 6 bases and the J gene lost 3 bases, with 16 bases spanning the gap. Germline assignment: CDR1 SGHDT and CDR2 YYEEEE. This was the immunoSEQ v3.0 assay at survey level. Sequencing was performed with immunoSEQ multiplex PCR; in TCRdb, only in-frame clones are kept and a portion is missing. The table includes nearly 50,000 clones, around 80% detected once. The source material was unsorted PBMCs, sampled 0.8 years after starting antiretroviral therapy. The receptor's source is a woman aged 18-29 years with HIV. The rearrangement uses TRBV5-6 and TRBJ2-7; the D gene is possibly TRBD2 (7 bases). This CDR3 is CASTRAGTIYEQYF. The CDR3 coding sequence is TGTGCCAGCACCCGAGCGGGGACAATCTACGAGCAGTACTTC. The whole variable domain, remainder taken from reference TRBV5-6 and TRBJ2-7, is DAGVTQSPTHLIKTRGQQVTLRCSPKSGHDTVSWYQQALGQGPQFIFQYYEEEERQRGNFPDRFSGHQFPNYSSELNVNALLLGDSALYLCASTRAGTIYEQYFGPGTRLTVT.